A selection of T cell receptor beta chains follows, all from one sample in a study of blood T cell repertoires in COVID-19. Method: immunoSEQ multiplex PCR; TCRdb's copy keeps in-frame clones and lacks some. This table has some 110,000 clones, approximately 88% appearing once. Sequencing was done on a sample of peripheral blood. These receptors came from an older woman with acute or convalescent COVID-19. Both conserved end residues are part of each CDR3. D genes are given only for firm matches. Only part of the rows carry a size: once, few, many, or a class if the clone is expanded.

clone_size: -; j_call: TRBJ1-5; v_call: TRBV5-6; d_call: -; cdr3_aa: CASSPGRGDSNQPQHF; cdr3_nt: TGTGCCAGCAGCCCCGGCAGGGGTGATAGCAATCAGCCCCAGCATTTT
clone_size: -; j_call: TRBJ1-2; v_call: TRBV5-1; d_call: TRBD1; cdr3_aa: CASSYTGAANYGYTF; cdr3_nt: TGCGCCAGCAGCTATACAGGGGCCGCGAACTATGGCTACACCTTC
clone_size: -; j_call: TRBJ2-3; v_call: TRBV19; d_call: TRBD2; cdr3_aa: CASSGTSAWGADTQYF; cdr3_nt: TGTGCCAGTAGCGGGACTAGCGCCTGGGGGGCAGATACGCAGTATTTT
clone_size: -; j_call: TRBJ1-5; v_call: TRBV18; d_call: TRBD1; cdr3_aa: CASSRTGMSNQPQHF; cdr3_nt: TGTGCCAGCTCTAGGACAGGAATGAGCAATCAGCCCCAGCATTTT
clone_size: -; j_call: TRBJ2-5; v_call: TRBV29-1; d_call: -; cdr3_aa: CSVAEGEETQYF; cdr3_nt: TGCAGCGTTGCCGAGGGAGAAGAGACCCAGTACTTC
clone_size: once; j_call: TRBJ1-6; v_call: TRBV19; d_call: TRBD1; cdr3_aa: CASSIRDRVRNNSPLHF; cdr3_nt: TGTGCCAGTAGTATAAGGGACAGGGTGAGGAATAATTCACCCCTCCACTTT
clone_size: once; j_call: TRBJ2-1; v_call: TRBV7-3; d_call: -; cdr3_aa: CASSLDGGSYNEQFF; cdr3_nt: TGTGCCAGCAGCTTAGACGGAGGCTCCTACAATGAGCAGTTCTTC
clone_size: -; j_call: TRBJ1-2; v_call: TRBV19; d_call: TRBD1; cdr3_aa: CASSIKGAADYGYTF; cdr3_nt: TGTGCCAGTAGTATAAAGGGGGCGGCGGACTATGGCTACACCTTC
clone_size: -; j_call: TRBJ1-6; v_call: TRBV3-1/TRBV3-2; d_call: TRBD1; cdr3_aa: CASSQEGQGYSPLHF; cdr3_nt: TGTGCCAGCAGCCAAGAAGGACAGGGGTATTCACCCCTCCACTTT
clone_size: -; j_call: TRBJ2-5; v_call: TRBV6-6; d_call: TRBD2; cdr3_aa: CATRTAGGGRETQYF; cdr3_nt: TGTGCCACCCGCACCGCGGGAGGGGGTAGGGAGACCCAGTACTTC
clone_size: -; j_call: TRBJ2-2; v_call: TRBV27; d_call: TRBD2; cdr3_aa: CASSREQTSGRSGELFF; cdr3_nt: TGTGCCAGCAGTCGGGAACAGACTAGCGGGAGGTCCGGGGAGCTGTTTTTT
clone_size: few; j_call: TRBJ2-7; v_call: TRBV9; d_call: -; cdr3_aa: CASSPRAGDFDEQYF; cdr3_nt: TGTGCCAGCAGCCCGAGGGCTGGGGATTTCGACGAGCAGTACTTC
clone_size: -; j_call: TRBJ1-6; v_call: TRBV5-1; d_call: TRBD1; cdr3_aa: CASSLYTGANSPLHF; cdr3_nt: TGCGCCAGCAGCTTGTATACAGGGGCTAATTCACCCCTCCACTTT
clone_size: -; j_call: TRBJ2-3; v_call: TRBV7-2; d_call: TRBD2; cdr3_aa: CASSPLAGVGTQYF; cdr3_nt: TGTGCCAGCAGCCCTCTAGCGGGGGTGGGTACGCAGTATTTT
clone_size: -; j_call: TRBJ1-1; v_call: TRBV29-1; d_call: TRBD1; cdr3_aa: CSVLPLNRGNTEAFF; cdr3_nt: TGCAGCGTTTTACCCCTCAACAGGGGGAACACTGAAGCTTTCTTT
clone_size: -; j_call: TRBJ2-5; v_call: TRBV10-3; d_call: TRBD1; cdr3_aa: CAISRGQGETQYF; cdr3_nt: TGTGCCATCAGCAGGGGGCAGGGGGAGACCCAGTACTTC
clone_size: -; j_call: TRBJ1-2; v_call: TRBV5-1; d_call: TRBD1; cdr3_aa: CASSPGQGGIYGYTF; cdr3_nt: TGCGCCAGCAGCCCTGGACAGGGTGGGATCTATGGCTACACCTTC
clone_size: -; j_call: TRBJ1-5; v_call: TRBV27; d_call: TRBD1; cdr3_aa: CASGTGTGDNQPQHF; cdr3_nt: TGTGCCAGCGGCACCGGGACAGGGGACAATCAGCCCCAGCATTTT
clone_size: -; j_call: TRBJ1-5; v_call: TRBV19; d_call: TRBD1; cdr3_aa: CASSKTGGDNQPQHF; cdr3_nt: TGTGCCAGTAGTAAGACAGGGGGCGACAATCAGCCCCAGCATTTT
clone_size: few; j_call: TRBJ1-5; v_call: TRBV7-2; d_call: TRBD1; cdr3_aa: CASANTGGGGNNQPQHF; cdr3_nt: TGTGCCAGCGCAAACACAGGGGGAGGGGGTAACAATCAGCCCCAGCATTTT
clone_size: few; j_call: TRBJ2-2; v_call: TRBV27; d_call: TRBD1; cdr3_aa: CASSLLDREGPGELFF; cdr3_nt: TGTGCCAGCAGTTTACTGGACAGGGAAGGCCCCGGGGAGCTGTTTTTT
clone_size: -; j_call: TRBJ2-3; v_call: TRBV28; d_call: -; cdr3_aa: CASRVTSPGSADTQYF; cdr3_nt: TGTGCCAGCAGAGTAACTAGCCCTGGGTCGGCAGATACGCAGTATTTT
clone_size: -; j_call: TRBJ2-7; v_call: TRBV2; d_call: -; cdr3_aa: CASRSSAGMAYEQYF; cdr3_nt: TGTGCCAGCAGGTCGAGCGCGGGGATGGCGTACGAGCAGTACTTC
clone_size: -; j_call: TRBJ2-7; v_call: TRBV10-2; d_call: TRBD2; cdr3_aa: CASSESGLAGGRYEQYF; cdr3_nt: TGCGCCAGCAGTGAGTCAGGGCTAGCGGGAGGTCGCTACGAGCAGTACTTC
clone_size: -; j_call: TRBJ2-1; v_call: TRBV3-1/TRBV3-2; d_call: -; cdr3_aa: CASSPLTSRAEQFF; cdr3_nt: TGTGCCAGCAGTCCTTTAACTAGCCGGGCTGAGCAGTTCTTC
clone_size: -; j_call: TRBJ1-5; v_call: TRBV18; d_call: -; cdr3_aa: CASSPPSGVQPQHF; cdr3_nt: TGTGCCAGCTCACCACCGTCAGGCGTTCAGCCCCAGCATTTT
clone_size: -; j_call: TRBJ2-7; v_call: TRBV3-1/TRBV3-2; d_call: -; cdr3_aa: CASSPWERAYEQYF; cdr3_nt: TGTGCCAGCAGCCCTTGGGAGAGGGCCTACGAGCAGTACTTC
clone_size: -; j_call: TRBJ1-5; v_call: TRBV24-1; d_call: -; cdr3_aa: CATSDRQGNQPQHF; cdr3_nt: TGTGCCACCAGTGACAGGCAGGGCAATCAGCCCCAGCATTTT
clone_size: -; j_call: TRBJ1-2; v_call: TRBV6-1; d_call: -; cdr3_aa: CASSEEPGWGYGYTF; cdr3_nt: TGTGCCAGCAGTGAAGAACCGGGGTGGGGCTATGGCTACACCTTC
clone_size: -; j_call: TRBJ2-3; v_call: TRBV5-8; d_call: -; cdr3_aa: CASRSVMRDTDTQYF; cdr3_nt: TGTGCCAGCAGATCGGTAATGCGGGACACAGATACGCAGTATTTT
clone_size: -; j_call: TRBJ2-1; v_call: TRBV30; d_call: -; cdr3_aa: CAWSVPVTIGLRNEQFF; cdr3_nt: TGTGCCTGGAGTGTACCGGTAACGATCGGTCTGCGTAATGAGCAGTTCTTC
clone_size: -; j_call: TRBJ2-5; v_call: TRBV7-3; d_call: -; cdr3_aa: CASSSGHGEETQYF; cdr3_nt: TGTGCCAGCAGCTCGGGACACGGAGAAGAGACCCAGTACTTC
clone_size: -; j_call: TRBJ2-3; v_call: TRBV6-2/TRBV6-3; d_call: TRBD2; cdr3_aa: CASSYSLAGGRTDTQYF; cdr3_nt: TGTGCCAGCAGTTACTCGTTAGCGGGGGGTCGCACAGATACGCAGTATTTT
clone_size: -; j_call: TRBJ2-3; v_call: TRBV7-8; d_call: -; cdr3_aa: CASSRTVTDTQYF; cdr3_nt: TGTGCCAGCAGCAGGACAGTCACAGATACGCAGTATTTT
clone_size: few; j_call: TRBJ1-3; v_call: TRBV9; d_call: -; cdr3_aa: CASSVGTGPSGNTIYF; cdr3_nt: TGTGCCAGCAGCGTAGGAACAGGGCCCTCTGGAAACACCATATATTTT
clone_size: -; j_call: TRBJ1-6; v_call: TRBV7-9; d_call: TRBD1; cdr3_aa: CASSSTTGGPDSPLHF; cdr3_nt: TGTGCCAGCAGCTCAACGACAGGGGGGCCCGATTCACCCCTCCACTTT
clone_size: -; j_call: TRBJ2-7; v_call: TRBV5-1; d_call: -; cdr3_aa: CASSPEGTISYEQYF; cdr3_nt: TGCGCCAGCAGCCCGGAGGGTACAATTAGCTACGAGCAGTACTTC
clone_size: -; j_call: TRBJ2-1; v_call: TRBV28; d_call: -; cdr3_aa: CASSPRGGGSSYNEQFF; cdr3_nt: TGTGCCAGCAGCCCGAGGGGAGGGGGGAGCTCCTACAATGAGCAGTTCTTC
clone_size: -; j_call: TRBJ1-2; v_call: TRBV6-6; d_call: TRBD1; cdr3_aa: CASSTTGGSTYGYTF; cdr3_nt: TGTGCCAGCAGTACGACAGGGGGGTCTACCTATGGCTACACCTTC
clone_size: -; j_call: TRBJ2-7; v_call: TRBV6-5; d_call: TRBD2; cdr3_aa: CASSSNLAGGSYEQYF; cdr3_nt: TGTGCCAGCAGTTCAAATCTAGCGGGAGGGTCCTACGAGCAGTACTTC
clone_size: -; j_call: TRBJ1-1; v_call: TRBV29-1; d_call: -; cdr3_aa: CSVARAGPEAFF; cdr3_nt: TGCAGCGTTGCGCGGGCGGGGCCTGAAGCTTTCTTT
clone_size: -; j_call: TRBJ1-3; v_call: TRBV30; d_call: TRBD1; cdr3_aa: CAWRPPGQGVGNTIYF; cdr3_nt: TGTGCCTGGAGACCTCCGGGACAGGGAGTTGGAAACACCATATATTTT
clone_size: -; j_call: TRBJ2-1; v_call: TRBV29-1; d_call: -; cdr3_aa: CSVPGIINEQFF; cdr3_nt: TGCAGCGTACCAGGAATAATAAATGAGCAGTTCTTC
clone_size: -; j_call: TRBJ1-1; v_call: TRBV6-5; d_call: TRBD1; cdr3_aa: CASRGTANTEAFF; cdr3_nt: TGTGCCAGCAGGGGGACAGCGAACACTGAAGCTTTCTTT
clone_size: few; j_call: TRBJ1-5; v_call: TRBV5-4; d_call: -; cdr3_aa: CASSLRGSNQPQHF; cdr3_nt: TGTGCCAGCAGCTTAAGGGGTAGCAATCAGCCCCAGCATTTT
clone_size: few; j_call: TRBJ1-2; v_call: TRBV28; d_call: TRBD1; cdr3_aa: CASSRSGGNGYTF; cdr3_nt: TGTGCCAGCAGTAGGTCAGGGGGGAATGGCTACACCTTC